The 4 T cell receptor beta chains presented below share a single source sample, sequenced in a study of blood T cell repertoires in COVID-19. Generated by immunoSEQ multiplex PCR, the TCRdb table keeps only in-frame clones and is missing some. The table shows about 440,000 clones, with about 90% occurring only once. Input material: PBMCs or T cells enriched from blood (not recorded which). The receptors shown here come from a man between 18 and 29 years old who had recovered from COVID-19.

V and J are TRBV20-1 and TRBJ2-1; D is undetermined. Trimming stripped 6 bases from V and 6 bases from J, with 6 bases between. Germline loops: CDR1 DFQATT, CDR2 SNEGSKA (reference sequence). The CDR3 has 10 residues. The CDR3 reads CSASPNEQFF. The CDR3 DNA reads TGCAGTGCCTCCCCCAATGAGCAGTTCTTC.

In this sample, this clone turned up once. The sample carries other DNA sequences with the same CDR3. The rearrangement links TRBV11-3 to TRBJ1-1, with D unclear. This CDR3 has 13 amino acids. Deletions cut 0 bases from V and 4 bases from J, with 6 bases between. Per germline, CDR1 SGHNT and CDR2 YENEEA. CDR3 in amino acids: CASSLEEGTEAFF. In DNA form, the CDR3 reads TGTGCCAGCAGCTTAGAAGAGGGCACTGAAGCTTTCTTT. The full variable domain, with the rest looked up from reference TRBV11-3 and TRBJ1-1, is EAGVVQSPRYKIIEKKQPVAFWCNPISGHNTLYWYLQNLGQGPELLIRYENEEAVDDSQLPKDRFSAERLKGVDSTLKIQPAELGDSAVYLCASSLEEGTEAFFGQGTRLTVV.

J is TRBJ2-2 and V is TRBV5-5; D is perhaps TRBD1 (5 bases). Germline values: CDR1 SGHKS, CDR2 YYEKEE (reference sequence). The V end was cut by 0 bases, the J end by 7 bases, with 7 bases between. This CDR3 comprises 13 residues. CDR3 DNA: TGTGCCAGCAGCTTGGGACAGTTCGGGGAGCTGTTTTTT. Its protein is CASSLGQFGELFF.

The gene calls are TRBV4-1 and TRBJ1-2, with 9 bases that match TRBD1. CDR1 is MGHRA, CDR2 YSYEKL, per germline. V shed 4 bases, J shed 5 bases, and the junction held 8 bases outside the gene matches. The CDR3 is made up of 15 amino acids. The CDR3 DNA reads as TGCGCCAGCAGCCCCGTGGGGACAGGGCGTTATGGCTACACCTTC. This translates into CASSPVGTGRYGYTF.